The present entry profiles one TCR beta chain with its context. Time point: blood at routine non-recurrence follow-up after resection. TCRdb fed the 5' RACE reads into MiXCR, producing one record per CDR3 protein. Of 110,000 or so distinct CDR3 sequences listed, 10% to 12% were seen once; the top ten hold 24%. Germline assignment: CDR1 SGHKS and CDR2 YYEKEE (reference sequence). The CDR3 sequence is 16 residues long. With V trimmed by 1 base and J by 0 bases, 3 bases remained unmatched. This entry is derived from a study of spatial heterogeneity in lung cancer. The wider study: Each time, sequencing found more beta-chain sequences than alpha-chain sequences.

The sample here was PBMCs, taken at follow-up. The V call is TRBV5-5, the J call TRBJ1-4; 7 bases fit TRBD1. The receptor's source is a female donor with early-stage non-small cell lung cancer. DNA for the CDR3: TGTGCCAGCAGCTTGCGGCAGGGGGCAACTAATGAAAAACTGTTTTTT. Its protein is CASSLRQGATNEKLFF. The whole variable domain, remainder taken from reference TRBV5-5 and TRBJ1-4, is DAGVTQSPTHLIKTRGQQVTLRCSPISGHKSVSWYQQVLGQGPQFIFQYYEKEERGRGNFPDRFSARQFPNYSSELNVNALLLGDSALYLCASSLRQGATNEKLFFGSGTQLSVL.